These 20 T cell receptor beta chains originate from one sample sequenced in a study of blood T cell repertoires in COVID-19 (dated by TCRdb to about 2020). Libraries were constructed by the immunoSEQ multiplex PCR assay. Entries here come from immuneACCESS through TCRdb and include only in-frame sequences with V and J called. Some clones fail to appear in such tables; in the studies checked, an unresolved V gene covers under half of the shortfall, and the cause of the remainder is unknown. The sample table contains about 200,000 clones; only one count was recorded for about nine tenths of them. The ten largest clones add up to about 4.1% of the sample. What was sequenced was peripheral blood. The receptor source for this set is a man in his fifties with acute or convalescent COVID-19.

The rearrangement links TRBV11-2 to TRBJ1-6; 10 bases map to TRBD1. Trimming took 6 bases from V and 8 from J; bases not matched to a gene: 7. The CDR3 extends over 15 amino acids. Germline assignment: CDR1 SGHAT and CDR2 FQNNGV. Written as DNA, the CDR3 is TGTGCCAGCAGTTATACCGGGACAGGGGATTCACCCCTCCACTTT. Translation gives CASSYTGTGDSPLHF. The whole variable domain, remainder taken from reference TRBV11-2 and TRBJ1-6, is EAGVAQSPRYKIIEKRQSVAFWCNPISGHATLYWYQQILGQGPKLLIQFQNNGVVDDSQLPKDRFSAERLKGVDSTLKIQPAKLEDSAVYLCASSYTGTGDSPLHFGNGTRLTVT.

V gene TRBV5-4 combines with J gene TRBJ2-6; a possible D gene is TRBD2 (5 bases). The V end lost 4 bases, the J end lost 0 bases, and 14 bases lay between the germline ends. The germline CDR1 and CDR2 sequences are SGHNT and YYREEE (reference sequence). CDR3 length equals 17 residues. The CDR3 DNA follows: TGTGCCAGCAGCCCCGGGGAGTTCCCCTCTGGGGCCAACGTCCTGACTTTC. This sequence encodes CASSPGEFPSGANVLTF.

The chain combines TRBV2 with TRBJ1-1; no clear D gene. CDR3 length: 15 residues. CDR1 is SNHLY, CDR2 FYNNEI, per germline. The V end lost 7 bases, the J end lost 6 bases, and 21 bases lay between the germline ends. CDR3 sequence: CASTPTGILYAEAFF. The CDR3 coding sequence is TGTGCCAGCACCCCTACCGGGATATTATACGCTGAAGCTTTCTTT.

The chain's CDR3 is CASSLADRANTEAFF. The CDR3 DNA sequence: TGTGCCAGCAGCTTAGCGGACAGGGCAAACACTGAAGCTTTCTTT. The chain employs TRBV11-1 and TRBJ1-1, with 8 bases that match TRBD1. Trimming cost V 0 bases and J 2 bases; bases outside gene matches: 2. The CDR3 runs 15 residues. Germline values: CDR1 SGHAT, CDR2 FQDESV (reference sequence).

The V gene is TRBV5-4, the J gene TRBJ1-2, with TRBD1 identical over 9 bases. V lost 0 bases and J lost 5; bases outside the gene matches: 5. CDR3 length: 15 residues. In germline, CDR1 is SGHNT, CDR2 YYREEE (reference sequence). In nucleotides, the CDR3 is TGTGCCAGCAGCTTGGGGGGGACAGGGCTGTATGGCTACACCTTC. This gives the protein CASSLGGTGLYGYTF.

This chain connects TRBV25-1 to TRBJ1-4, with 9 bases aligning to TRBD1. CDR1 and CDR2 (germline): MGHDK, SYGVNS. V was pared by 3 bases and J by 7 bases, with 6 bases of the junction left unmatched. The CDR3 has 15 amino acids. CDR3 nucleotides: TGTGCCAGCAGTGACCCCGGGACAGGGAGTGAAAAACTGTTTTTT. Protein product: CASSDPGTGSEKLFF. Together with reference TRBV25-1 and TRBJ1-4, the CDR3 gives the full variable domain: EADIYQTPRYLVIGTGKKITLECSQTMGHDKMYWYQQDPGMELHLIHYSYGVNSTEKGDLSSESTVSRIRTEHFPLTLESARPSHTSQYLCASSDPGTGSEKLFFGSGTQLSVL.

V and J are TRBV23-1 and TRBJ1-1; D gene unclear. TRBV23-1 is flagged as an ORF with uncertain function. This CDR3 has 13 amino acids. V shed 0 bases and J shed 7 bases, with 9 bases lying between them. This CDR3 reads CASSQSRGGEAFF. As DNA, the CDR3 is TGCGCCAGCAGTCAATCTCGAGGCGGTGAAGCTTTCTTT.

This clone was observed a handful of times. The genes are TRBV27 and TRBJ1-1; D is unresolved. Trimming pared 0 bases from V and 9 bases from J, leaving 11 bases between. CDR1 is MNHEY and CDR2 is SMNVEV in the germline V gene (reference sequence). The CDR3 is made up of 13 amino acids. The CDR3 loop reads CASSLSKTVKAFF. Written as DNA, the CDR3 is TGTGCCAGCAGTTTATCTAAGACTGTGAAAGCTTTCTTT.

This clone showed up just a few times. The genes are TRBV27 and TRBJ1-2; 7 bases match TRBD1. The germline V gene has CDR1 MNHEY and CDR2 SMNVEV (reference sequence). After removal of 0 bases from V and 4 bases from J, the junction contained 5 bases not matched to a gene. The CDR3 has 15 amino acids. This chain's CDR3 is CASSLSGGLVYGYTF. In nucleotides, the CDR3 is TGTGCCAGCAGTTTATCAGGGGGCCTAGTCTATGGCTACACCTTC.

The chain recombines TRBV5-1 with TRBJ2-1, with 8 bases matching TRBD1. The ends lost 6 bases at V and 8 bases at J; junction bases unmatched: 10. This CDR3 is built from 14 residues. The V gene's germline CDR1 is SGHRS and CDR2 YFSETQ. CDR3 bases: TGCGCCAGCAAAGGTCAGGGGGCAACGGATGAGCAGTTCTTC. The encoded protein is CASKGQGATDEQFF. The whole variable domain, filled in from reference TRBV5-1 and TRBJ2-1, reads KAGVTQTPRYLIKTRGQQVTLSCSPISGHRSVSWYQQTPGQGLQFLFEYFSETQRNKGNFPGRFSGRQFSNSRSEMNVSTLELGDSALYLCASKGQGATDEQFFGPGTRLTVL.

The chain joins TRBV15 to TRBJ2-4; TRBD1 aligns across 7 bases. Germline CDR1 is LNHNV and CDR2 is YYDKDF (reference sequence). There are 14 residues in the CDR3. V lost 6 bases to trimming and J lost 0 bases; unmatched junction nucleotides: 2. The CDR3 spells CATRGQLAKNIQYF. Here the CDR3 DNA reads TGTGCCACCAGGGGACAGCTAGCCAAAAACATTCAGTACTTC.

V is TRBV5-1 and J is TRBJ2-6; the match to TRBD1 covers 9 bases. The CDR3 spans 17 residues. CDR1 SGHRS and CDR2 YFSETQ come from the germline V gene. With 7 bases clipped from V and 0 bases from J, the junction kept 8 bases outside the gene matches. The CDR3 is CASARTGDNSGANVLTF. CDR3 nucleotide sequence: TGCGCCAGCGCCCGGACAGGGGACAACTCTGGGGCCAACGTCCTGACTTTC.

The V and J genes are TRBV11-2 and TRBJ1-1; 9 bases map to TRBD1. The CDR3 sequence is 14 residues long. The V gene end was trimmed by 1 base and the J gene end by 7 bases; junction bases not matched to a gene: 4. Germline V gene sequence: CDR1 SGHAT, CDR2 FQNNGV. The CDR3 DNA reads TGTGCCAGCAGCTTAGTATCGGACAGGGGTGAAGCTTTCTTT. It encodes CASSLVSDRGEAFF.

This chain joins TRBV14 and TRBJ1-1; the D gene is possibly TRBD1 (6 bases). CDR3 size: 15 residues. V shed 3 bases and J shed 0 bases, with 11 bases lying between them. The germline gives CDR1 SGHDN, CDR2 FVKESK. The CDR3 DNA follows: TGTGCCAGCAGCCAGATGGGGGCCCTGAACACTGAAGCTTTCTTT. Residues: CASSQMGALNTEAFF.

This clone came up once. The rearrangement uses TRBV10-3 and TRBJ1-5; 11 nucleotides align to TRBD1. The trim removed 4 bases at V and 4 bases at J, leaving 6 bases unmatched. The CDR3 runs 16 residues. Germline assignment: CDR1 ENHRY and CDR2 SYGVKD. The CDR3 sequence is CAISGEGTGGNQPQHF. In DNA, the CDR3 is TGTGCCATCAGTGGGGAAGGGACAGGGGGAAATCAGCCCCAGCATTTT.

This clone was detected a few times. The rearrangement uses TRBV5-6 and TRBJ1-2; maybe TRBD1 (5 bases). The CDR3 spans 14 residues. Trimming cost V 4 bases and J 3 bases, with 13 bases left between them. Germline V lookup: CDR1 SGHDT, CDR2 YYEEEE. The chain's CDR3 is CASSPRRGDYGYTF. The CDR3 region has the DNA TGTGCCAGCAGCCCAAGGCGGGGGGACTATGGCTACACCTTC. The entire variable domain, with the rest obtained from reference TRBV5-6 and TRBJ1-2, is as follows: DAGVTQSPTHLIKTRGQQVTLRCSPKSGHDTVSWYQQALGQGPQFIFQYYEEEERQRGNFPDRFSGHQFPNYSSELNVNALLLGDSALYLCASSPRRGDYGYTFGSGTRLTVV.

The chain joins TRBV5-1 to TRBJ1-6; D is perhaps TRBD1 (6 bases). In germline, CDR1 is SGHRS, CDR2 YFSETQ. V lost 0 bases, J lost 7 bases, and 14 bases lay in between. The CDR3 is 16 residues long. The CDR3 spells CASSLAQGIMNSPLHF. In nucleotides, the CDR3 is TGCGCCAGCAGCTTGGCACAGGGTATCATGAATTCACCCCTCCACTTT.

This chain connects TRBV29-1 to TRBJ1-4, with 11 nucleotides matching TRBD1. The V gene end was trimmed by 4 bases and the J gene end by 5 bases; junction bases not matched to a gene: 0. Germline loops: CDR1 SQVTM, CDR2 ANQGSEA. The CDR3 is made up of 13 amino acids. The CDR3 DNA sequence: TGCAGCGTTGGGGACAGGGGGAATGAAAAACTGTTTTTT. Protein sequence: CSVGDRGNEKLFF.

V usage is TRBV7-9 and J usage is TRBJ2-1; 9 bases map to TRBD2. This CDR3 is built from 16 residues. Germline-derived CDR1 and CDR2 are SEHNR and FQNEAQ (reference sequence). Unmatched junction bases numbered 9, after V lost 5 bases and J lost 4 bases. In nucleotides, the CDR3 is TGTGCCAGCAGCAACCCCGGGACTAGCCTGTACAATGAGCAGTTCTTC. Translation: CASSNPGTSLYNEQFF.

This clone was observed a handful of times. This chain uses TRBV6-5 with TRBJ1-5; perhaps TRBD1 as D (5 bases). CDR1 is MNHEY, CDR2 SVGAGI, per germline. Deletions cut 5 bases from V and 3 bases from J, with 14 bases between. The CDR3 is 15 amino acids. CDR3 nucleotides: TGTGCCAGCAGTCGAAGCGACAGCTACAATCAGCCCCAGCATTTT. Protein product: CASSRSDSYNQPQHF.